The source of this TCR beta chain is a study of cytomegalovirus exposure and HLA in healthy donors. With V trimmed by 7 bases and J by 7 bases, 8 bases remained unmatched. The germline CDR1 and CDR2 sequences are WSHSY and SAAADI. CDR3 length: 13 residues. The PCR made use of 60 Vbeta and 13 Jbeta primers. Sequencing used immunoSEQ multiplex PCR; TCRdb keeps in-frame clones, though not all of them. The sample contains around 140,000 clones, under 70% of which appear only once. Sequencing was done on a sample of PBMCs. The sequence derives from a woman between 55 and 75 years old in good health and CMV-seronegative. V and J are TRBV10-2 and TRBJ2-7; 9 bases agree with TRBD1. CDR3 amino acids: CASTDRGEWEQYF. The CDR3 DNA follows: TGCGCCAGCACTGACAGGGGGGAGTGGGAGCAGTACTTC.